Listed below are T cell receptor beta chains from one sample, sequenced in a study of blood T cell repertoires in COVID-19. Only in-frame clones appear in the TCRdb table, and some are missing; sequencing was by immunoSEQ multiplex PCR. The sample contains about 250,000 clones, approximately 88% of which appear only once. The sample was PBMCs or T cells enriched from blood (not recorded which). Receptors originate from a woman between 25 and 40 years old with acute COVID-19. CDR3s leave out the opening cysteine and the closing phenylalanine or tryptophan.

J gene,V gene,CDR3 protein
TRBJ1-2,TRBV5-8,ASSLQDPYGYT
TRBJ1-2,TRBV27,ASSSTGAGYGYT
TRBJ1-1,TRBV7-2,ASSSAPGQGTEAF
TRBJ2-3,TRBV24-1,ATKQGTGDTQY
TRBJ1-1,TRBV4-1,ASSHRTGVTEAF
TRBJ1-1,TRBV7-9,ASSSKIQGSTEAF
TRBJ1-2,TRBV18,ASSALATAGGWGYT
TRBJ2-7,TRBV10-2,ASSENRTPGEQY
TRBJ2-5,TRBV4-3,ASSQVNSGGAGGETQY
TRBJ2-3,TRBV11-2,ASSTGSGDTQY
TRBJ1-1,TRBV27,ASSLFPDRATEAF
TRBJ2-3,TRBV19,ASRSGGGPTDTQY
TRBJ2-1,TRBV10-3,AIRRLAGSYNEQF
TRBJ2-1,TRBV25-1,ASSSPGQGSYNEQF
TRBJ2-2,TRBV19,ASSDRDRVAGELF
TRBJ1-3,TRBV13,ASSLGTGVGNTIY
TRBJ2-3,TRBV11-3,ASSPSGGLTDTQY
TRBJ1-1,TRBV19,ASSMPDGFGNTETF
TRBJ2-3,TRBV9,ASSAWTGTYTDTQY
TRBJ1-6,TRBV19,ASTPQGGDSPLH
TRBJ1-3,TRBV12-5,ASGFVENRGNTIY
TRBJ2-7,TRBV10-1,ARQGQY
TRBJ2-7,TRBV25-1,ASTPQVDSYEQY
TRBJ1-5,TRBV6-5,ASSYSGQGNQPQH
TRBJ1-3,TRBV3-1/TRBV3-2,ASSADRGNTIY